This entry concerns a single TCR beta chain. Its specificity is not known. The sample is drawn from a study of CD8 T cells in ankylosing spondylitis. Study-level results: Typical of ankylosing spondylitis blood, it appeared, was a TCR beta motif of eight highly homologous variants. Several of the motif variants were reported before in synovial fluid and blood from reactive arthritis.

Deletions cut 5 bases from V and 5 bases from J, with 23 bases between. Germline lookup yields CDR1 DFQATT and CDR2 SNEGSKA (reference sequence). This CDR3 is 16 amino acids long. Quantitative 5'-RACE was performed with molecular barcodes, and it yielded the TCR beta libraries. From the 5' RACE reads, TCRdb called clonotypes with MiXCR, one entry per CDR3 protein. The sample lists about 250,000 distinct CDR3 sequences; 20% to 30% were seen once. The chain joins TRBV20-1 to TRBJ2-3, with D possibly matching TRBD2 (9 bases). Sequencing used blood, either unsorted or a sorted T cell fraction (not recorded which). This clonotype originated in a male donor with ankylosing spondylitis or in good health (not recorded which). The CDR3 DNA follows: TGCAGTGCTTCCTCAGGGGGCGGGGGGGCGGTAGATACGCAGTATTTT. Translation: CSASSGGGGAVDTQYF.